This TCR beta chain was recovered during a study of shared clonotypes between healthy human individuals. Study in general: With ages of 18 to 49, the donors were a couple of women and a few men.

Using immunoSEQ multiplex PCR, the repertoire was profiled, and TCRdb retains in-frame clones only, with some absent. Seen here are a few million clones, around 95% observed once, and the top ten hold roughly 0.13%. Study-wide findings and caveats: Naive subsets generally had larger estimated richness than memory subsets. The study drew on few donors, limiting represented genetic and exposure-history diversity.

This clone was detected once. Its target is not known. From germline, CDR1 is SNHLY and CDR2 FYNNEI. The CDR3 is made up of 14 amino acids. Losses at the gene ends were 7 bases for V and 4 bases for J; bases not matched to a gene: 6. Naive CD4+ cells were CD45RA-selected; the remaining cells were memory. V usage is TRBV2 and J usage is TRBJ2-2; 7 nucleotides line up with TRBD1. Source material: naive CD4+ T cells sorted from blood. Subset of the sample: CD45RA+ positively selected. The TCR originated in a young man in good health. CDR3 bases: TGTGCCAGCAAGTTGACAGGGACCACCGGGGAGCTGTTTTTT. Protein: CASKLTGTTGELFF.